A single sample gave rise to the 11 T cell receptor beta chains below, sequenced in a study of PD-1 blockade in mismatch repair-deficient tumors. Measured with immunoSEQ multiplex PCR; TCRdb has only the in-frame clones, and not every one. The sample yields 60,000 to 70,000 clones, around 88% seen once. The specimen was peripheral blood, collected 52 weeks after starting pembrolizumab. The receptors come from an adult with mismatch repair-deficient cancer.

This rearrangement joins TRBV5-6 to TRBJ2-7; a possible D gene is TRBD1 (6 bases). The CDR3 is 13 amino acids. Trimming cost V 5 bases and J 3 bases, with 12 bases left between them. Germline V gene lookup returns CDR1 SGHDT and CDR2 YYEEEE. The CDR3 region is CASSLGGVYEQYF. CDR3 nucleotide sequence: TGTGCCAGCAGTCTAGGGGGAGTCTACGAGCAGTACTTC.

This clone was found a few times. The V call is TRBV10-3, the J call TRBJ2-7; 7 bases map to TRBD1. The V and J ends lost 2 bases and 2 bases, in that order; junction bases with no gene match: 3. The CDR3 totals 14 residues. Germline V gives CDR1 ENHRY, CDR2 SYGVKD. This chain's CDR3 is CAISERDRTYEQYF. CDR3 DNA sequence: TGTGCCATCAGTGAGAGGGACAGAACCTACGAGCAGTACTTC.

The chain employs TRBV6-5 and TRBJ2-1; D unresolved. Germline V CDR1 and CDR2: MNHEY, SVGAGI. The CDR3 runs 10 residues. V was cut by 8 bases and J by 5 bases, with 4 bases left in between. Here the CDR3 reads CASGDNEQFF. CDR3 in DNA: TGTGCCAGCGGGGACAATGAGCAGTTCTTC.

This chain links TRBV5-6 with TRBJ2-7, with 10 nucleotides matching TRBD1. The germline gives CDR1 SGHDT, CDR2 YYEEEE. The ends lost 2 bases at V and 3 bases at J; junction bases unmatched: 5. The length of the CDR3 is 15 residues. CDR3 sequence reads: CASSFTGTGDYEQYF. The CDR3 DNA reads as TGTGCCAGCAGCTTCACCGGGACAGGGGACTACGAGCAGTACTTC.

This clone counts as medium-sized. This chain uses TRBV10-3 with TRBJ1-5; the D is unclear. The CDR3 length is 15 residues. V shed 2 bases and J shed 3 bases, with 11 bases lying between them. CDR1 is ENHRY and CDR2 is SYGVKD in the germline V gene. CDR3 sequence (DNA): TGTGCCATCAGTGAGGTCCTGGATGACAATCAGCCCCAGCATTTT. It yields the protein CAISEVLDDNQPQHF.

The gene calls are TRBV6-5 and TRBJ2-7; 9 positions agree with TRBD1. Germline CDR1 and CDR2: MNHEY and SVGAGI. J lost 6 bases, V lost 5 bases, and 8 bases had no gene match. The CDR3 contains 14 residues. This chain's CDR3 is CASSRPGQGREQYF. The CDR3, as DNA: TGTGCCAGCAGTCGTCCGGGACAGGGACGCGAGCAGTACTTC.

The chain joins TRBV27 to TRBJ2-7; TRBD1 matches 8 bases. Germline V gene data show CDR1 as MNHEY and CDR2 as SMNVEV (reference sequence). Trimming cost V 5 bases and J 2 bases; bases outside gene matches: 11. The CDR3 sequence is 16 residues long. In nucleotides, the CDR3 is TGTGCCAGCAGTCCATCCTTCGGGACAGGACCCTACGAGCAGTACTTC. Translating gives CASSPSFGTGPYEQYF.

The chain employs TRBV6-6 and TRBJ2-2; D is ambiguous. The ends were cut back, 6 bases at V and 0 bases at J, with 5 bases in the middle. The germline V gene encodes CDR1 MNHNY and CDR2 SVGAGI (reference sequence). This CDR3 spans 13 amino acids. The CDR3 reads CASSPSNTGELFF. DNA of the CDR3: TGTGCCAGCAGCCCCTCGAACACCGGGGAGCTGTTTTTT.

This chain connects TRBV13 to TRBJ2-5, with 11 bases matching TRBD2. After removal of 5 bases from V and 1 base from J, the junction contained 3 bases not matched to a gene. CDR1 is PRHDT and CDR2 is FYEKMQ in the germline V gene (reference sequence). The CDR3 length is 15 residues. The CDR3 reads CASSGTSGIQETQYF. DNA of the CDR3: TGTGCCAGCAGCGGGACTAGCGGAATCCAAGAGACCCAGTACTTC.

In this sample, this clone turned up once. The chain carries TRBV5-5 and TRBJ2-7; D assignment may be TRBD1 or TRBD2 (5 bases each). In germline, CDR1 is SGHKS, CDR2 YYEKEE (reference sequence). This CDR3 contains 14 residues. The V gene lost 0 bases and the J gene lost 6 bases, with 13 bases spanning the gap. Here the CDR3 DNA reads TGTGCCAGCAGCTTGGCGTCATCGGGGCCCGAGCAGTACTTC. It yields the protein CASSLASSGPEQYF.

This clone has a handful of counts. This chain connects TRBV12-1 to TRBJ2-5; the table's D call, TRBD1, was not checked against the DNA. TRBV12-1 is shown as a pseudogene. This CDR3 contains 15 residues. CDR3: CASSFPGVLGETQYF. CDR3 DNA: TGTGCCAGCAGCTTCCCAGGGGTTTTAGGAGAGACCCAGTACTTC.